The source of this T cell receptor beta chain is a study of T cells in Graves' hyperthyroidism and ophthalmopathy. Study-wide background: Peripheral blood was collected at initial diagnosis, before any treatment. Broader study findings: Most thyroid clonotypes expanded above 0.001 were also detected in blood.

Using RNA transcripts as the source, TCR beta CDR3 regions were amplified. HTBI primers drove first-round RT-PCR of the TCR CDR3. TCRdb reprocessed the multiplex PCR reads via MiXCR and lists one record per CDR3 protein. The table shows some 550,000 distinct CDR3 sequences, with 16% occurring only once. Patients with uncontrolled infections, other autoimmune diseases, pregnancy or lactation were excluded. The sample holds many counts of this clonotype. What it binds is not known. V dropped 3 bases and J dropped 8 bases, with 12 bases sitting between them. The V gene's germline CDR1 is GTSNPN and CDR2 SVGIG (reference sequence). The CDR3 totals 12 residues.

The receptor was isolated from a woman in her forties with Graves' ophthalmopathy. This chain uses TRBV30 with TRBJ2-3; weak D call: TRBD2 (6 bases). Sequencing used blood. The CDR3: CAWRGAGSTQYF. The CDR3 DNA reads as TGTGCCTGGAGGGGTGCCGGGAGTACGCAGTATTTT.